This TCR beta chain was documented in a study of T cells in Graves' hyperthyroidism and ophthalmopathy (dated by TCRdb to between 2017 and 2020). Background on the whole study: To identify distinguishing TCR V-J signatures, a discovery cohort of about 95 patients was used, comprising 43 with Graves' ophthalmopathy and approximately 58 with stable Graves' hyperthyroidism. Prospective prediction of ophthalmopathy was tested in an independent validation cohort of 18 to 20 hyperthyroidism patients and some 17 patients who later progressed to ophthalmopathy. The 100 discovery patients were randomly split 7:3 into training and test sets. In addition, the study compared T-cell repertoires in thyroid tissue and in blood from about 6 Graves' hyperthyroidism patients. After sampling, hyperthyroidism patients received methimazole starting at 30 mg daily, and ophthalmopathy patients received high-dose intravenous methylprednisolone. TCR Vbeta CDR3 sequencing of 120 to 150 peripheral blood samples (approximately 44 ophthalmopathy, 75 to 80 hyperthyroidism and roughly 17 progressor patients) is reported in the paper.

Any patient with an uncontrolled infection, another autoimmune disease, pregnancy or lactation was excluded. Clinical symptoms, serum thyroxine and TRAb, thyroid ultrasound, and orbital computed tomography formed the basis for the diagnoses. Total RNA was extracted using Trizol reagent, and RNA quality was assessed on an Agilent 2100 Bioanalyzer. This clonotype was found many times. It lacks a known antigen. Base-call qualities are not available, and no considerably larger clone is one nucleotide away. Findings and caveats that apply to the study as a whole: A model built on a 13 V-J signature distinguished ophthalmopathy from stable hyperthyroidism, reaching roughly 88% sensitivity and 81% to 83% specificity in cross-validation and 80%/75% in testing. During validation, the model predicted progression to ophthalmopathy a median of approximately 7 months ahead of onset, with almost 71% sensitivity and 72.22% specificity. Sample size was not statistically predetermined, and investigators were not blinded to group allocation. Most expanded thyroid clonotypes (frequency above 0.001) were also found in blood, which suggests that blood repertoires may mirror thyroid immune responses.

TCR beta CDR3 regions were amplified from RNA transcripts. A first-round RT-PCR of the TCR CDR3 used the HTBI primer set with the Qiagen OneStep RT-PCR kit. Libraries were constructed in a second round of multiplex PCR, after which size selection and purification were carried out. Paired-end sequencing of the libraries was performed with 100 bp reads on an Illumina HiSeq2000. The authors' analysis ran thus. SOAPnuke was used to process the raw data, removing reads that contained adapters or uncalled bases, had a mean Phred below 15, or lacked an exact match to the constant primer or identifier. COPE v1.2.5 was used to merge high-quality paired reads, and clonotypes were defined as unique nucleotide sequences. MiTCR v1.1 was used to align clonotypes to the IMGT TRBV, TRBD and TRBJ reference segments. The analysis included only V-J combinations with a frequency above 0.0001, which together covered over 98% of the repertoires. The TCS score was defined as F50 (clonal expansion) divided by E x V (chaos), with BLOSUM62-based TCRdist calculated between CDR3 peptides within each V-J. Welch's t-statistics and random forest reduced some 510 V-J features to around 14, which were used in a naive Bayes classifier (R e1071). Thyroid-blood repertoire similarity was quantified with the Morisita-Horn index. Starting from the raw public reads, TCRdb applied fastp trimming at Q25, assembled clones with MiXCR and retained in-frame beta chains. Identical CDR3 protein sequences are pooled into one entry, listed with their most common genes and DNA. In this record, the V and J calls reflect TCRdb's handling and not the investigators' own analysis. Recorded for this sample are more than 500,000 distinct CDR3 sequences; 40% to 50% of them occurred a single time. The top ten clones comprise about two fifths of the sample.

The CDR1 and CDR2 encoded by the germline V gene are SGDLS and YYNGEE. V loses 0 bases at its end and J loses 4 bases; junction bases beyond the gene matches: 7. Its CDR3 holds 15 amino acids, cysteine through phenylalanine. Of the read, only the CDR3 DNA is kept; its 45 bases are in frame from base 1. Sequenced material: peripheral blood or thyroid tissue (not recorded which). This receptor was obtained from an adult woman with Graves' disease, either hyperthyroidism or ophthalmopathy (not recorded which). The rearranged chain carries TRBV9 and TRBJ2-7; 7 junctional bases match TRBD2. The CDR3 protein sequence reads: CASSVEGQGGYEQYF. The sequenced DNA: TGTGCCAGCAGCGTAGAGGGGCAGGGAGGGTACGAGCAGTACTTC.